This TCR beta chain was profiled in a study of T-cell memory formation after mild COVID-19. Overall study results and limits: A balance of CD4 and CD8 characterized clones contracting day 15 to 85, whereas later expanders leaned CD4+. Some responding clones appeared in pre-infection memory, suggesting cross-reactive memory joined.

Regarding this clonotype: The antigen is not known.

Constant-segment primers and 5'RACE yielded cDNA libraries for TCR alpha and TCR beta, each carrying sample barcodes and UMIs. Using its own MiXCR run on the 5' RACE reads, TCRdb lists one record per CDR3 protein. The table records roughly 200,000 distinct CDR3 sequences, 16% of them present only once. Deletions cut 6 bases from V and 7 bases from J, with 16 bases between. Germline V gives CDR1 KGHSH, CDR2 LQKENI. CDR3 length: 14 residues. The sequencing sample was made of PBMCs or a T cell subset sorted from them (not recorded which). The V gene is TRBV18, the J gene TRBJ2-1; possible D gene TRBD2, 5 bases. The clonotype was recovered from an adult woman who had mild COVID-19 (a few samples of this study predate the infection). Cell type and time point are not known. CDR3 sequence (DNA): TGTGCCAGCTCGAGGGCGGCCGTGAAGAATGAGCAGTTCTTC. Amino acid sequence: CASSRAAVKNEQFF.